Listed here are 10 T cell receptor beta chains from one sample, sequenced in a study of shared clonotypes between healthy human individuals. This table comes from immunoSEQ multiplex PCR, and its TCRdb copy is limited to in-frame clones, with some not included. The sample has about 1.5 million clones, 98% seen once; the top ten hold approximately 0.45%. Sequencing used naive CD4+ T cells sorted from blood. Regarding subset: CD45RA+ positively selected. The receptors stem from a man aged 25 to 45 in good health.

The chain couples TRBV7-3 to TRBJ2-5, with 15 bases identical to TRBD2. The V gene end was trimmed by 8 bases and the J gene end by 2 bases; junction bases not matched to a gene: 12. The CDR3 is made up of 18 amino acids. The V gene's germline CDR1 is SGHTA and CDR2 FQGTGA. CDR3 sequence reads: CASFVGTSGRQGQETQYF. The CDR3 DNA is TGTGCCAGCTTTGTAGGGACTAGCGGGAGGCAGGGACAAGAGACCCAGTACTTC.

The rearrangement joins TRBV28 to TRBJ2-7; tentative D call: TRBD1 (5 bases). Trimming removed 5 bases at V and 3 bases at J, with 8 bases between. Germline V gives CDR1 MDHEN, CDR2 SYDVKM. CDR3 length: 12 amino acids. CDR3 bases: TGTGCCAGCAGTCGCAGGGTCTACGAGCAGTACTTC. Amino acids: CASSRRVYEQYF.

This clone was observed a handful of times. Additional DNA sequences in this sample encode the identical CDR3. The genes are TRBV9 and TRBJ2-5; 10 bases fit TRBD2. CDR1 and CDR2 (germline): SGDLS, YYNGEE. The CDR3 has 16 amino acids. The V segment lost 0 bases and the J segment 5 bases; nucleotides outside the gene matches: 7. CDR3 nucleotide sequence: TGTGCCAGCAGCGTAGGGCTAGCGGGAGTGGAGGAGACCCAGTACTTC. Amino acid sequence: CASSVGLAGVEETQYF. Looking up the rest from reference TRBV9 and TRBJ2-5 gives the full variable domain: DSGVTQTPKHLITATGQRVTLRCSPRSGDLSVYWYQQSLDQGLQFLIQYYNGEERAKGNILERFSAQQFPDLHSELNLSSLELGDSALYFCASSVGLAGVEETQYFGPGTRLLVL.

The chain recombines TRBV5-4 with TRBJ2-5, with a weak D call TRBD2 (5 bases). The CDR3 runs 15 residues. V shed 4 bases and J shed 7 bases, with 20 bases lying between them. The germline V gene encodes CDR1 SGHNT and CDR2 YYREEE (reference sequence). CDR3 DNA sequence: TGTGCCAGCAGCGACAAGTCCAAGCCGGGATTGACCCAGTACTTC. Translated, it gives CASSDKSKPGLTQYF.

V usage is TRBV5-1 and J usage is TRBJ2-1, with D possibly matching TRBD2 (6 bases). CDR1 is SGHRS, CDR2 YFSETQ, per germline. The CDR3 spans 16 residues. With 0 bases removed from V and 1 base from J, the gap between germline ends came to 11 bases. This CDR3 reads CASSLALARSYNEQFF. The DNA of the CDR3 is TGCGCCAGCAGCTTGGCCCTAGCGAGATCCTACAATGAGCAGTTCTTC. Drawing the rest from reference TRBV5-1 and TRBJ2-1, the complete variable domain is KAGVTQTPRYLIKTRGQQVTLSCSPISGHRSVSWYQQTPGQGLQFLFEYFSETQRNKGNFPGRFSGRQFSNSRSEMNVSTLELGDSALYLCASSLALARSYNEQFFGPGTRLTVL.

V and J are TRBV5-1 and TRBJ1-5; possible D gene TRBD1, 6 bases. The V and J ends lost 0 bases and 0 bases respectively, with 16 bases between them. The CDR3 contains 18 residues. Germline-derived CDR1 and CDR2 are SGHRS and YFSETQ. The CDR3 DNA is TGCGCCAGCAGCTTGGGCGGGGAACAGGGAGATAGCAATCAGCCCCAGCATTTT. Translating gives CASSLGGEQGDSNQPQHF.

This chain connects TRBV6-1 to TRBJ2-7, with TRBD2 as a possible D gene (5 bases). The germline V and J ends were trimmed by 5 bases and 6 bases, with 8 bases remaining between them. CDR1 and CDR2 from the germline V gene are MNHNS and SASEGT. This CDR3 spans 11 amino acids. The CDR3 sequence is CASSLTSEQYF. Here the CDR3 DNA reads TGTGCCAGCAGTCTAACTAGCGAGCAGTACTTC.

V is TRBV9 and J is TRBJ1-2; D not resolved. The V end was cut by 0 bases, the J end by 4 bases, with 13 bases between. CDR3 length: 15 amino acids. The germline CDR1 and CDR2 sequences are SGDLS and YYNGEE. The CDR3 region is CASSVGTAAAYGYTF. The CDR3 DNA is TGTGCCAGCAGCGTAGGGACGGCAGCGGCCTATGGCTACACCTTC.

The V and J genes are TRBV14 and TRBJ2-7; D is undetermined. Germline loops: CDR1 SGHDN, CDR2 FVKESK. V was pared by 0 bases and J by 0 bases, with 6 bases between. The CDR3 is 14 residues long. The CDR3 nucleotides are TGTGCCAGCAGCCAAGAACGCTACTCCTACGAGCAGTACTTC. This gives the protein CASSQERYSYEQYF.

CDR3 coding DNA: TGTGCCAGCAGTTTGCTCCTTACTAGCGGGAGGTCCTACAATGAGCAGTTCTTC. Its translation: CASSLLLTSGRSYNEQFF. This chain joins TRBV28 and TRBJ2-1, with 12 nucleotides matching TRBD2. V trimming: 3 bases; J trimming: 1 base; junction bases outside the gene matches: 7. The CDR3 length is 18 residues. The germline CDR1 and CDR2 sequences are MDHEN and SYDVKM.